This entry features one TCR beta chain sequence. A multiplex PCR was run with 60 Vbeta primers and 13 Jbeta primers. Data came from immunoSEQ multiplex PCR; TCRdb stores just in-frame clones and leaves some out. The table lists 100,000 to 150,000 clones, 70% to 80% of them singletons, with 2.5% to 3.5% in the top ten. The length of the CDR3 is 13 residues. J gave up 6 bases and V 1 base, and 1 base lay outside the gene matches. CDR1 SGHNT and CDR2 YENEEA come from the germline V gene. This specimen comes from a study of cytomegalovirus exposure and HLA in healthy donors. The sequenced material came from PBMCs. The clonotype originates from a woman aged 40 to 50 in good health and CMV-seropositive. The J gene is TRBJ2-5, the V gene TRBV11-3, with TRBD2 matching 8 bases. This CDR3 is CASSLGGGQTQYF. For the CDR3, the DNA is TGTGCCAGCAGCTTAGGCGGGGGGCAGACCCAGTACTTC.